This is a list of T cell receptor beta chains from one sample in a study of blood T cell repertoires in COVID-19. Profiling relied on immunoSEQ multiplex PCR, and the TCRdb table lists in-frame clones only, not all of them. The sample yields approximately 530,000 clones, 70% to 90% seen once. The specimen was peripheral blood. Receptors originate from a woman between 45 and 65 years old with COVID-19, enrolled during active disease. CDR3s include the opening cysteine and the closing phenylalanine or tryptophan. Each record gives: CDR3 length, V gene, clone size, CDR3 protein. Clone size is not always given. Where it is, it says once, few, many or a class for expanded clones.

12 TRBV29-1 - CSVRLGNTEAFF
14 TRBV2 - CASSERDSLSGYTF
12 TRBV7-9 - CASSLIGDEQYF
16 TRBV4-1 - CASGSSPGGEGNEQFF
13 TRBV5-5 - CASSLGQGNEQYF
11 TRBV12-3/TRBV12-4 - CASSLRETQYF
16 TRBV7-3 - CASSCGGGKNNQPQHF
14 TRBV5-1 - CASSLGQGTNEQFF
14 TRBV6-1 - CASSEARAISPLHF
14 TRBV2 - CASRHRDRGDGYTF
14 TRBV7-2 once CASSPIPGQLEAFF
14 TRBV30 - CAWSVGGWNQPQHF
14 TRBV3-1/TRBV3-2 once CASSSWTSDYEQYF
15 TRBV2 - CASSRGRGEGETQYF
15 TRBV28 - CASTSPEGVISEQYF
16 TRBV5-1 - CASSLGGQTFYNEQFF
13 TRBV12-5 once CASGNTGSTEAFF
14 TRBV5-1 - CASSLGNGNSPLHF